This TCR beta chain was documented in a study of T-cell memory formation after mild COVID-19. Notes on the study in general: Whereas later expanders leaned CD4+, clones contracting day 15 to 85 showed a balanced CD4/CD8 makeup. Cross-reactive memory seemingly joined, as some responding clones were found in pre-infection memory.

With 0 bases clipped from V and 4 bases from J, the junction kept 6 bases outside the gene matches. This CDR3 spans 16 amino acids. Germline V gene data show CDR1 as SNHLY and CDR2 as FYNNEI. This clonotype was observed a handful of times. Its antigen remains unknown. TCR alpha and TCR beta cDNA libraries carrying sample barcodes and UMIs were produced by 5'RACE using constant-segment primers. A single record per CDR3 protein comes from TCRdb applying MiXCR to the 5' RACE reads. This sample has 400,000 or so distinct CDR3 sequences, with around 20% found just once. The sequence came from an adult woman who had mild COVID-19 (a few samples of this study predate the infection). Cell type and time point are not known. The chain combines TRBV2 with TRBJ2-3, with TRBD2 identical over 8 bases. Source material: PBMCs or a T cell subset sorted from them (not recorded which). CDR3 loop: CASSEAGLVSSDTQYF. The CDR3 nucleotides read TGTGCCAGCAGTGAAGCGGGACTAGTGTCATCAGATACGCAGTATTTT. The full variable domain, in which reference TRBV2 and TRBJ2-3 provide the parts outside the CDR3, is EPEVTQTPSHQVTQMGQEVILRCVPISNHLYFYWYRQILGQKVEFLVSFYNNEISEKSEIFDDQFSVERPDGSNFTLKIRSTKLEDSAMYFCASSEAGLVSSDTQYFGPGTRLTVL.